Listed below are T cell receptor beta chains from one sample, sequenced in a study of blood T cell repertoires in COVID-19. Libraries were prepared by immunoSEQ multiplex PCR; TCRdb keeps only in-frame clonotypes and omits some of them. This table holds 150,000 to 200,000 clones, around four fifths found once. The material sequenced was peripheral blood. These receptors all stem from a woman aged 70-85 years with COVID-19, enrolled during active disease. Each CDR3 is given with its conserved first and last residue. D genes are given only for firm matches. Part of the rows lack a size; the others show once, few, many or a class for expanded clones.

TRBV28,TRBJ1-3,-,once,TGTGCCAGCAGCCCCGGGCAGGGTCGGGGAAACACCATATATTTT,CASSPGQGRGNTIYF
TRBV7-3,TRBJ1-1,-,-,TGTGCCAGCAGCTTAAACACCCTGAACACTGAAGCTTTCTTT,CASSLNTLNTEAFF
TRBV5-6,TRBJ1-2,-,-,TGTGCCAGCAGCTTACGGGTTGGCTACACCTTC,CASSLRVGYTF
TRBV5-1,TRBJ1-1,-,-,TGCGCCAGCAGCTTGGTAACGGGAAACACTGAAGCTTTCTTT,CASSLVTGNTEAFF
TRBV5-8,TRBJ2-7,TRBD1,-,TGTGCCAGCAGCTGGGACAGGGGATCCTACGAGCAGTACTTC,CASSWDRGSYEQYF
TRBV5-1,TRBJ2-1,TRBD1,-,TGCGCCAGCAGCTTGCAGGGGGCGCCCAATGAGCAGTTCTTC,CASSLQGAPNEQFF
TRBV5-6,TRBJ1-5,-,-,TGTGCCAGCAGCTTAACGACGGCAACCGGGAATCAGCCCCAGCATTTT,CASSLTTATGNQPQHF
TRBV6-5,TRBJ1-2,TRBD1,-,TGTGCCAGCAGTTACGGTGGGACAGCTAACTATGGCTACACCTTC,CASSYGGTANYGYTF
TRBV2,TRBJ1-6,-,few,TGTGCCAGCAGCTCGACAGGAAATTCACCCCTCCACTTT,CASSSTGNSPLHF
TRBV6-1,TRBJ1-1,TRBD1,-,TGTGCCAGCAGTGAAGAATGGACAGGGCACACTGAAGCTTTCTTT,CASSEEWTGHTEAFF
TRBV28,TRBJ1-4,-,-,TGTGCCAGCGCCCCCTGGTCCGGAGAGGGAAATGAAAAACTGTTTTTT,CASAPWSGEGNEKLFF
TRBV7-6,TRBJ2-3,TRBD1,-,TGTGCCAGCAGCGACCCGGGACAGGGGGTCCCAGATACGCAGTATTTT,CASSDPGQGVPDTQYF
TRBV5-1,TRBJ2-4,-,-,TGCGCCCGCAGCTCGGCCGGGGGCGGGGGAGCCAAAAACATTCAGTACTTC,CARSSAGGGGAKNIQYF
TRBV3-1/TRBV3-2,TRBJ2-3,TRBD2,-,TGTGCCAGCAGCCAAGATCTTTGGGCGGGGGGGCCAGCGGAAGATACGCAGTATTTT,CASSQDLWAGGPAEDTQYF
TRBV3-1/TRBV3-2,TRBJ1-2,TRBD1,-,TGTGCCAGCAGCCGGGCAGGGGGTAGCTATGGCTACACCTTC,CASSRAGGSYGYTF
TRBV5-1,TRBJ2-2,-,-,TGCGCCAGCAGCTTAGGGGGAGCCAACACCGGGGAGCTGTTTTTT,CASSLGGANTGELFF
TRBV19,TRBJ2-2,TRBD2,few,TGTGCCAGTAGTAGTCTAGCGGGCACCGGGGAGCTGTTTTTT,CASSSLAGTGELFF
TRBV19,TRBJ1-4,-,-,TGTGCCAGTAGAACAAATGAAAAACTGTTTTTT,CASRTNEKLFF
TRBV11-2,TRBJ2-7,TRBD2,-,TGTGCCAGCAGCTTTTCCGGGAGGGCCGAGCAGTACTTC,CASSFSGRAEQYF
TRBV9,TRBJ1-5,TRBD1,-,TGTGCCAGCAGTGGTCAGGGGGCGTCTCAGCCCCAGCATTTT,CASSGQGASQPQHF
TRBV6-5,TRBJ2-7,-,once,TGTGCCAGCATGGACACCTACGAGCAGTACTTC,CASMDTYEQYF
TRBV7-3,TRBJ2-3,-,few,TGTGCCAGCAGCTTGGGACTAGGACAGGGCACAGATACGCAGTATTTT,CASSLGLGQGTDTQYF
TRBV29-1,TRBJ1-2,-,-,TGCAGCGTTGAATCCGGAGAATATGGCTACACCTTC,CSVESGEYGYTF
TRBV5-6,TRBJ1-5,TRBD1,-,TGTGCCAGCAGCTTCCCGGGACAGGGGCATCAGCCCCAGCATTTT,CASSFPGQGHQPQHF
TRBV13,TRBJ2-3,TRBD2,-,TGTGCCAGTACAACCCGGACTAGCGGACCCTCCTTCACAGATACGCAGTATTTT,CASTTRTSGPSFTDTQYF
TRBV28,TRBJ2-2,-,-,TGTGCCAGCAGTTCGGGGAGTCCCGGGGAGCTGTTTTTT,CASSSGSPGELFF
TRBV6-5,TRBJ2-7,-,-,TGTGCCAGCAGTACGTTACAGGGACCCACCTACGAGCAGTACTTC,CASSTLQGPTYEQYF
TRBV29-1,TRBJ2-3,TRBD2,-,TGCAGCGTTGAAGCTGGAGGAGGACTAGCGGGGGATTTT,CSVEAGGGLAGDF
TRBV6-6,TRBJ2-3,-,-,TGTGCCAGCAGTTCCCTTAGGGGCGGCGCAGATACGCAGTATTTT,CASSSLRGGADTQYF
TRBV27,TRBJ1-2,-,-,TGTGCCAGCAGTTTTCTCATATCCATCGGCTATGGCTACACCTTC,CASSFLISIGYGYTF
TRBV7-5,TRBJ1-5,-,-,TGTGCCCACCAGGGGCAGCCCCAGCATTTT,CAHQGQPQHF
TRBV2,TRBJ1-6,-,-,TGTGCCAGCAGTGGTCAGGGCCAACCACCCCTCCACTTT,CASSGQGQPPLHF
TRBV19,TRBJ1-2,-,few,TGTGCCAGCCGACAAGGGACTGACTATGGCTACACCTTC,CASRQGTDYGYTF
TRBV10-2,TRBJ1-2,-,-,TGCGCCAGCAGTGAAAGGCAGGGCACAATCTATGGCTACACCTTC,CASSERQGTIYGYTF
TRBV27,TRBJ1-1,-,-,TGTGCCAGCAGCCTTTATGGGGGGGCAAAAACTGAAGCTTTCTTT,CASSLYGGAKTEAFF
TRBV6-1,TRBJ1-6,TRBD1,-,TGTGCCAGCAGTGAGACAGGGGGTGATTCACCCCTCCACTTT,CASSETGGDSPLHF